These T cell receptor beta chains were read from a single sample in a study of T cell responses to AZD1222 COVID-19 vaccine. Profiling relied on immunoSEQ multiplex PCR, and the TCRdb table lists in-frame clones only, not all of them. Among 150,000 to 200,000 clones, about 89% were seen once, and the ten largest hold around 3%. The starting material was peripheral blood, obtained 28 days after the second AZD1222 dose. The receptors were sampled from an adult who received the AZD1222 COVID-19 vaccine. Both conserved end residues are part of each CDR3. A D gene is named only where the DNA matches it firmly. Some rows have no size entry. The others give once, few or many, or a class for an expanded clone.

>-|-|TRBJ1-1|TRBV19
TGTGCCAGTAGTACATCCGGGAACACTGAAGCTTTCTTT
CASSTSGNTEAFF
>-|-|TRBJ2-5|TRBV7-2
TGTGCCAGCAGCTTAGAGGGGAGGCTTGAGACCCAGTACTTC
CASSLEGRLETQYF
>TRBD2|-|TRBJ2-1|TRBV7-9
TGTGCCAGCAGGCCCTCTAGCGGGCGCTCCTACAATGAGCAGTTCTTC
CASRPSSGRSYNEQFF
>-|-|TRBJ2-2|TRBV3-1/TRBV3-2
TGTGCCAGCAGCCGCGATTTGGGGTACACCGGGGAGCTGTTTTTT
CASSRDLGYTGELFF
>-|-|TRBJ2-7|TRBV15
TGTGCCACCAGCAGATCCGAAACAACAGGATGGGAAATCCGAAGCTCCTACGAGCAGTACTTC
CATSRSETTGWEIRSSYEQYF
>TRBD2|once|TRBJ2-1|TRBV7-9
TGTGCCAGCAGCTTAGGGACTAGCGGGAGGGCGAATGAGCAGTTCTTC
CASSLGTSGRANEQFF
>-|-|TRBJ1-1|TRBV7-3
TGTGCCAGCAGCTTCCAACATGGGGGTGAAGCTTTCTTT
CASSFQHGGEAFF
>TRBD1|-|TRBJ2-6|TRBV19
TGTGCCAGTAGTATCCCTGGGCAAGGACAGGGGGCGACTGGGGCCAACGTCCTGACTTTC
CASSIPGQGQGATGANVLTF
>-|-|TRBJ1-4|TRBV19
TGTGCCAGTAGGGTCGGGGTTGAAAAACTGTTTTTT
CASRVGVEKLFF
>TRBD2|-|TRBJ2-1|TRBV24-1
TGTGCCACCAGTGATTCTAGCGGGAGAGCCCGCGAGCAGTTCTTC
CATSDSSGRAREQFF
>TRBD1|-|TRBJ2-6|TRBV28
TGTGCCAGCAGTTTAGACAGGGGGCGCGGGTCTGGGGCCAACGTCCTGACTTTC
CASSLDRGRGSGANVLTF
>-|few|TRBJ1-1|TRBV5-1
TGCGCCAGCAGCTTGAACGGGGCCATGAACACTGAAGCTTTCTTT
CASSLNGAMNTEAFF